This TCR beta chain derives from a study of cytomegalovirus exposure and HLA in healthy donors (dated by TCRdb to about 2017). General notes on the study: An earlier analysis of several hundred of the donors reported about 290 Gb of sequence data and 100 million to 130 million unique TCR beta sequences from 150 million to 200 million T cells. An early release covering roughly 640 HLA-typed donors comprised about 310 gigabases of sequencing data and roughly 86 million unique TCR sequences. Of the 398 genotyped donors, more than 75% were placed in the genetic ancestry cluster associated with self-reported Caucasian donors. The study aimed to test whether signatures of past pathogen exposure could be identified by cataloging public T cell receptors. The T cell repertoires of about 700 subjects were profiled by immunosequencing and related to cytomegalovirus serostatus. In addition to the first cohort of around 670 subjects, a separate validation cohort of approximately 120 different subjects was used. To predict cytomegalovirus infection status, the study combined high-throughput TCR immunosequencing, statistical association of individual TCRs with disease status, and machine learning. To study patterns of TCR occurrence, a later analysis re-analyzed previously published TCR beta repertoires from 550 to 800 donors and added high-resolution HLA genotyping. In the later analysis, no new phenotypic data were used to find candidate immune exposures; instead, reliance was placed on TCR beta sequences and their occurrence across donors. To decide whether each TCR beta V gene segment behaved as functional or pseudogenic, an earlier analysis of approximately 600 of the donors relied on high-throughput TCR beta sequencing. Donor age, sex, ethnicity and CMV serostatus were compiled alongside the repertoire data. Genome-wide SNP genotypes for about 60% of the 666 donors were used in a later genetic analysis, which treated that subset as a discovery cohort. Every discovery cohort repertoire had been produced on one sequencing platform. HLA typing covered class I and class II loci at four-digit resolution. Typing coverage differed by locus: A, B, C, DRB1 and DQB1 were typed in roughly 629-630 donors, DQA1 in approximately 520, DPA1 in around 580, and DPB1 in approximately 450. About five DR-DQ haplotypes were handled as single units for association and clustering because linkage in the cohort was strong. Across approximately 400 genotyped donors of the cohort, an average of roughly 200,000 unique TCR beta nucleotide sequences per donor were sequenced, and around 20% of those sequences were non-productive. The research as a whole found: The classifier was reported to diagnose cytomegalovirus status with high specificity and sensitivity in both the original and validation cohorts. Because counts were too low, 15 to 20 rarely observed V segments, including chromosome 9 orphons, were left out of the earlier analysis of a few hundred of the donors. The only immune exposure information available for the cohort was CMV serostatus. According to a later analysis, most CMV-associated TCR beta chains appeared to be HLA-restricted, and the HLA associations seemed to be driven largely by CMV exposure. Some IMGT-functional V segments, including TRBV6-2 and TRBV6-3, could not be told apart with the 87-base-pair reads, so those segments were excluded. V-gene and J-gene trimming of TCR beta chains was associated with a missense DCLRE1C variant in a later genetic analysis, and the association was replicated in an independent cohort. Compared with equally common non-associated chains, HLA-associated TCR beta chains in a later analysis were more clonally expanded and had lower generation probabilities. Linkage disequilibrium might explain the correlated functional status among segregating V segments, but an unknown experimental factor could not be excluded. Presence/absence analyses assumed roughly uniform sequencing depth across donors, an assumption that may not hold. Specific HLA alleles were associated with more than 15,000 TCR beta sequences at a false discovery rate of 0.05 in a later analysis. Strong co-occurrence of HLA alleles, especially DR and DQ, made assigning TCR associations to individual alleles difficult. Because some donors lacked HLA typing at each locus, the association tests relied only on the typed subset. An earlier analysis of some 560 of the donors showed that most TCR beta V segments appeared in productive rearrangements either about 90% or about 30% of the time, which broadly matched IMGT annotations. The cohort was sequenced for TCR beta chains only, and without alpha or paired-chain data the features that could be detected were limited. A further reported finding was that TCR beta sequences accurately predicted the HLA-A and HLA-B alleles for most subjects in the first cohort. In a later analysis, several top co-occurrence clusters were reported to appear linked to parvovirus B19, influenza, CMV and Epstein-Barr virus. A total of fewer than 200 TCR beta chains were listed by the study as associated with cytomegalovirus. Compared with the approximately 720-donor mean, donors in an Asian-associated ancestry cluster had fewer N-insertions in productive TCRs, according to a later genetic analysis. It was suggested by the authors that the approach could potentially be generalized to other disease states and immunological phenotypes. A few of the identified cytomegalovirus-associated TCR beta chains were confirmed in vitro to be specific for cytomegalovirus antigens. A cluster of highly shared sequence variants was judged likely to represent a technical artifact of the sequencing pipeline. While some public TCRs were present in many individuals, most TCR sequences turned up only very rarely across donors. In a later analysis, TCR association rates were found to vary across HLA loci, with the most associated TCRs seen for DRB1 alleles and the fewest for HLA-C alleles.

For this clone: Its antigen is currently not known. Per-base qualities were not stored, and no clone one base away is much larger.

The cohort consisted of 666 healthy bone marrow donors. Cohort members were all nominally healthy when sampled, although unrecorded immune exposures were likely present. The donor was CMV seronegative and was included in the group of under 450 seronegative cohort members. A peripheral blood sample was collected from each donor, and TCR beta sequencing was performed on peripheral blood mononuclear cells. The Qiagen DNeasy Blood Extraction Kit was used to extract genomic DNA from the blood cell samples. Clipping removes 4 bases from V and 5 bases from J, with 6 as the unmatched junction base count. CDR1 SGHNT and CDR2 YYREEE were looked up in the germline V gene (reference sequence). The CDR3 starts with the cysteine, ends with the phenylalanine, and has 14 residues. Only the CDR3 DNA is retained, 42 bases long and in frame from the first base. The library came from the immunoSEQ multiplex PCR assay. The multiplex PCR relied on a mix of 60 forward primers for TCR Vbeta segments and 13 reverse primers for TCR Jbeta segments. The CDR3 region of rearranged TCR beta genes was amplified from genomic DNA with a multiplex PCR assay. Amplified TCR beta libraries were sequenced as 87-base-pair reads on the Illumina HiSeq System. From the authors' description of their analysis: Across the 500 to 750 repertoires, a later analysis counted 78 million or so unique TCR beta chains, 9.5 million to 13 million of which were shared by at least two donors. Raw reads were error-corrected and collapsed into unique sequences with a nearest-neighbor algorithm that merged closely related sequences to remove PCR and sequencing errors. To assign V, D and J gene segments, CDR3 sequences were aligned to IMGT reference sequences. For a sequence to be retained, a match of at least six nucleotides was required to both a V gene segment and a J gene segment. Rearrangements were called productive when the CDR3 lacked stop codons and stayed in frame with V and J; all others were non-productive. CDR3 was defined according to IMGT convention as the region running from the second conserved V-encoded cysteine to the conserved J-encoded phenylalanine. Sequences without an unambiguous match to a single V gene segment were excluded from the earlier analysis of about 630 of the donors. In an earlier analysis of approximately 500 of the donors, a V segment was called functional when productive rearrangements were above 56.7%, and segregating when the standard deviation between donors exceeded 5%. A statistical classification framework was built to diagnose cytomegalovirus status from the catalog of TCR beta chain sequences. In a later analysis, V and J genes were assigned by comparing TCR nucleotide sequences against IMGT/GENE-DB human TR gene sequences. A later analysis assigned CDR3 sequences and most-parsimonious VDJ recombination scenarios with the TCRdist pipeline. In a later analysis, each TCR beta chain was defined by its CDR3 amino acid sequence together with its V-gene family, and reads lacking a unique V-gene family were excluded. As a way to deal with suspected cross-contamination and a sequencing artifact, a later analysis dropped more than 500 nucleotide sequences that were highly shared and had low generation probability. For each public chain, a later analysis derived a clonal expansion index from normalized ranks of inferred template counts within each repertoire. In a later analysis, generation probabilities were computed with a VDJ recombination model fitted to out-of-frame rearrangements, and the resulting probabilities were checked against IGoR. Hypergeometric tests were used in a later analysis to score TCR-TCR, TCR-HLA and TCR-CMV co-occurrence, with a repertoire-size bias correction applied to the TCR pairs. A later analysis estimated false discovery rates by permuting HLA or CMV assignments 20 times. In a later analysis, co-occurring TCRs were grouped with DBSCAN, and TCRdist sequence similarity was added when clustering was performed within HLA-allele-positive subsets. Co-occurrence clustering excluded repertoires with fewer than 30,000 or more than 120,000 public chains, plus five with anomalous nucleotide sharing. TCRdb re-hosts the immuneACCESS table, in-frame sequences only. Its copies lack some clones; in the studies checked, an unresolved V gene accounts for under half of them, and the cause for the rest is not known. V and J calls and clone size follow that table, whereas D and trimming were derived from the DNA. The sample table lists about 160,000 clones, 65% to 85% of them with a count of one. The ten biggest clones cover 0.75% to 0.9% of the sample.

The specimen was PBMCs. In this chain, TRBV5-4 is recombined with TRBJ2-3, with 8 bases aligning to TRBD1. The receptor was isolated from a woman younger than 30 in good health and CMV-seronegative. The CDR3 amino acid sequence is: CASSTSGGKDTQYF. The DNA is TGTGCCAGCAGCACCTCAGGGGGCAAAGATACGCAGTATTTT.